A single sample is the source of the 25 T cell receptor beta chains below, sequenced in a study of radiation and T cells in renal cell carcinoma (TCRdb year 2020). The time point label on this specimen signifies: blood 4 weeks post-SBRT, at nephrectomy. The treatment or condition label of this sample denotes: 15 Gy SBRT to primary tumor, nephrectomy 4 weeks later. Libraries were built with the immunoSEQ multiplex PCR assay. The clones in this table, taken by TCRdb from immuneACCESS, are in-frame only. Not every clone is retained; where verified, under half of the shortfall comes from an unresolved V gene, and the cause of the rest is unknown. The sample table lists some 97,000 clones, 84% of them with a count of one. Approximately 6.9% of the sample goes to the ten largest clones. Sample: blood, taken from a patient whose treatment included radiotherapy and nephrectomy. The source of these receptors is a man in his sixties with renal cell carcinoma.

CDR3 protein: CASSLESRGDTQYF. Written as DNA, the CDR3 is TGTGCCAGCAGCTTGGAATCCCGAGGAGATACGCAGTATTTT. This sequence joins TRBV5-4 and TRBJ2-3; D is unclear. Per the germline V gene, CDR1 is SGHNT and CDR2 is YYREEE (reference sequence). V lost 0 bases, J lost 5 bases, and 10 bases lay in between. The CDR3 has 14 amino acids.

The chain links TRBV5-1 to TRBJ2-5, with 12 positions matching TRBD2. Germline trimming cut 4 bases from V and 3 bases from J; bases unmatched to any gene: 4. The CDR3 sequence is 15 residues long. Per germline, CDR1 SGHRS and CDR2 YFSETQ. CDR3 residues: CASSPRLAGEETQYF. Here the CDR3 DNA reads TGCGCCAGCAGCCCCAGACTAGCGGGAGAAGAGACCCAGTACTTC. The complete variable domain, with remaining parts taken from reference TRBV5-1 and TRBJ2-5, reads KAGVTQTPRYLIKTRGQQVTLSCSPISGHRSVSWYQQTPGQGLQFLFEYFSETQRNKGNFPGRFSGRQFSNSRSEMNVSTLELGDSALYLCASSPRLAGEETQYFGPGTRLLVL.

This rearrangement joins TRBV5-1 to TRBJ1-1, with D perhaps TRBD1 (6 bases). The germline V gene has CDR1 SGHRS and CDR2 YFSETQ. The CDR3 loop spans 14 amino acids. V lost 4 bases and J lost 6, with 16 bases in between. CDR3 DNA sequence: TGCGCCAGCAGCCAACAATTACAGGGCTCTGAAGCTTTCTTT. This encodes CASSQQLQGSEAFF.

The chain is built from TRBV4-3 and TRBJ1-3; 7 bases are a match to TRBD1. CDR3 length: 15 residues. V dropped 4 bases and J dropped 0; count of bases not matched to a gene: 3. Germline V CDR1 and CDR2: LGHNA, YSLEER. As DNA, the CDR3 is TGCGCCAGCAGCCGGGACAGCTACTCTGGAAACACCATATATTTT. Its protein product is CASSRDSYSGNTIYF.

The chain employs TRBV9 and TRBJ2-5, with 7 bases identical to TRBD2. Per germline, CDR1 SGDLS and CDR2 YYNGEE. The CDR3 extends over 16 amino acids. V gave up 4 bases and J gave up 4 bases; unmatched junction bases: 13. As DNA, the CDR3 is TGTGCCAGCAGCCTGGTGGGAGGGCAGGGTTTAGAGACCCAGTACTTC. Amino acid sequence: CASSLVGGQGLETQYF.

This chain uses TRBV18 with TRBJ1-3; D is possibly TRBD1 (6 bases). Germline lookup yields CDR1 KGHSH and CDR2 LQKENI. Trimming removed 5 bases from V and 1 base from J, with 12 bases in between. This CDR3 contains 15 residues. CDR3 nucleotide sequence: TGTGCCAGCTCAGAACTACAGGGTTCTGGAAACACCATATATTTT. Translation: CASSELQGSGNTIYF.

The genes are TRBV5-1 and TRBJ1-2, with 7 bases matching TRBD1. V shed 4 bases and J 7 bases; nucleotides not matched to a gene: 13. Germline V gene lookup returns CDR1 SGHRS and CDR2 YFSETQ. This CDR3 comprises 15 residues. CDR3 coding DNA: TGCGCCAGCAGCGTCGAGACGACAGGGCTTGGTGGCTACACCTTC. Amino acid sequence: CASSVETTGLGGYTF.

The chain combines TRBV9 with TRBJ1-1; D not resolved. The CDR3 is made up of 11 amino acids. V was cut by 5 bases and J by 5 bases, with 7 bases left in between. CDR1 is SGDLS, CDR2 YYNGEE, per germline. The CDR3 region is CASSSGTEAFF. The CDR3 bases are TGTGCCAGCAGTTCCGGGACTGAAGCTTTCTTT.

The rearrangement uses TRBV12-2 and TRBJ1-3. TRBV12-2 is described as a pseudogene. The CDR3 loop spans 19 amino acids. The CDR3 nucleotides read TGTGCAAGTCGCTTAGCGATAAGAGTCCTACTAAGCTCTGGAAACACCATATATTTT. Protein: CASRLAIRVLLSSGNTIYF.

This clone was seen just once. The CDR3 protein is CAISDELAGGFNTDTQYF. Here the CDR3 DNA reads TGTGCCATCAGTGATGAGCTAGCGGGAGGTTTTAACACAGATACGCAGTATTTT. J is TRBJ2-3 and V is TRBV10-3; 11 bases align to TRBD2. V shed 3 bases, J shed 2 bases, and the junction held 10 bases outside the gene matches. Germline CDR1 ENHRY, CDR2 SYGVKD. This CDR3 contains 18 residues.

This chain links TRBV5-5 with TRBJ1-5; tentatively, D is TRBD1 (6 bases). The CDR3 loop spans 15 amino acids. Trimming pared 2 bases from V and 6 bases from J, leaving 15 bases between. In germline, CDR1 is SGHKS, CDR2 YYEKEE (reference sequence). CDR3: CASSFSTRGSQPQHF. In DNA, the CDR3 is TGTGCCAGCAGCTTTTCTACCAGGGGAAGTCAGCCCCAGCATTTT.

This clone occurred a few times. The DNA for the CDR3 is TGCAGCGTCCAAAAAAGGGGGGGTCGGGCCCAAGAGACCCAGTACTTC. This encodes CSVQKRGGRAQETQYF. This chain joins TRBV29-1 and TRBJ2-5; possible D gene TRBD2, 7 bases. Trimming left V 6 bases short and J 1 base short, with 21 bases between. Germline V lookup: CDR1 SQVTM, CDR2 ANQGSEA. This CDR3 spans 16 amino acids.

This clone has more than one count but fewer than ten. This chain connects TRBV27 to TRBJ2-5; D gene uncertain. Germline loops: CDR1 MNHEY, CDR2 SMNVEV (reference sequence). The CDR3 has 15 residues. V shed 1 base and J shed 4 bases, with 13 bases lying between them. DNA of the CDR3: TGTGCCAGCAGTTTATATCGAGAATCACCAGAGACCCAGTACTTC. This encodes CASSLYRESPETQYF.

The gene calls are TRBV4-1 and TRBJ2-7; 8 nucleotides agree with TRBD1. V gave up 3 bases and J gave up 3 bases; unmatched junction bases: 10. The CDR3 has 16 amino acids. Germline values: CDR1 MGHRA, CDR2 YSYEKL. For the CDR3, the DNA is TGCGCCAGCAGCCATTCTACAGGGGGTCGTGGCTACGAGCAGTACTTC. This translates into CASSHSTGGRGYEQYF.

The chain carries TRBV4-3 and TRBJ2-7, with a tentative D call TRBD2 (5 bases). This CDR3 region has 15 residues. Germline CDR1 LGHNA, CDR2 YSLEER. The germline V and J ends were trimmed by 1 base and 7 bases, with 17 bases remaining between them. The CDR3 here is CASSQVRGDPGEQYF. CDR3 in DNA: TGCGCCAGCAGCCAAGTTCGGGGAGACCCGGGGGAGCAGTACTTC.

This chain joins TRBV6-1 and TRBJ2-1; possibly TRBD2 for D (6 bases). The CDR3 runs 14 residues. Between the trimmed V and J ends, which lost 4 bases and 9 bases, there was a span of 16 bases. The germline V gene has CDR1 MNHNS and CDR2 SASEGT. The CDR3 loop reads CASSGARVGGEQFF. Here the CDR3 DNA reads TGTGCCAGCAGTGGGGCCAGGGTGGGGGGTGAGCAGTTCTTC.

There are a few counts of this clone. This chain joins TRBV9 and TRBJ2-3; D ambiguous. CDR1 and CDR2 (germline): SGDLS, YYNGEE. The CDR3 runs 12 residues. Trimming removed 1 base from V and 8 bases from J, with 8 bases in between. The CDR3 sequence: CASSVRRGTQYF. CDR3 sequence (DNA): TGTGCCAGCAGCGTAAGGCGTGGTACGCAGTATTTT.

The chain has TRBV4-1 and TRBJ2-3; D gene ambiguous. CDR1 and CDR2 from the germline V gene are MGHRA and YSYEKL. V shed 1 base and J shed 2 bases, with 1 base lying between them. CDR3 length: 12 residues. CDR3 protein: CASSQATDTQYF. The CDR3 DNA is TGCGCCAGCAGCCAAGCCACAGATACGCAGTATTTT.

Comment on this clone: Germline and junction disagree at one end, which may indicate a read error. This chain links TRBV28 with TRBJ1-3; D is uncertain. The CDR3 spans 15 residues. Germline CDR1 MDHEN, CDR2 SYDVKM. The CDR3 spells CASSLAPNWGSTIYF. In nucleotides, the CDR3 is TGTGCCAGCAGTTTAGCCCCAAACTGGGGAAGCACCATATATTTT. Complete variable domain (other parts from reference TRBV28 and TRBJ1-3): DVKVTQSSRYLVKRTGEKVFLECVQDMDHENMFWYRQDPGLGLRLIYFSYDVKMKEKGDIPEGYSVSREKKERFSLILESASTNQTSMYLCASSLAPNWGSTIYFGEGSWLTVV.

The chain carries TRBV19 and TRBJ1-2; no clear D. Trimming left V 3 bases short and J 5 bases short, with 10 bases between. This CDR3 has 13 residues. In germline, CDR1 is LNHDA, CDR2 SQIVND (reference sequence). CDR3 bases: TGTGCCAGTAGTATCTCAGACCCTTATGGCTACACCTTC. Protein: CASSISDPYGYTF.

This chain connects TRBV6-5 to TRBJ1-1; unclear D gene. This CDR3 spans 13 amino acids. Per the germline V gene, CDR1 is MNHEY and CDR2 is SVGAGI. V was clipped by 4 bases and J by 1 base, with 7 bases between them. CDR3 DNA sequence: TGTGCCAGCAGTTGGACGGCGAACACTGAAGCTTTCTTT. Protein sequence: CASSWTANTEAFF.

The V call is TRBV29-1, the J call TRBJ2-7; maybe TRBD2 (6 bases). The V and J ends lost 4 bases and 7 bases respectively, with 17 bases between them. The CDR3 is made up of 13 amino acids. CDR1 is SQVTM and CDR2 is ANQGSEA in the germline V gene. CDR3 in DNA: TGCAGCGTTGCGGGCGGGATATGGGCAGAGCAGTACTTC. Translated: CSVAGGIWAEQYF.

The chain is built from TRBV11-3 and TRBJ2-3, with 8 bases that match TRBD1. Germline assignment: CDR1 SGHNT and CDR2 YENEEA. This CDR3 is 14 amino acids long. The junction had 6 bases not matched to a gene; V was cut back by 5 bases and J by 5 bases. Here the CDR3 reads CASSQGTGLDTQYF. CDR3 coding DNA: TGTGCCAGCAGCCAAGGGACAGGCCTAGATACGCAGTATTTT. Supplemented by reference TRBV11-3 and TRBJ2-3, the full variable domain reads EAGVVQSPRYKIIEKKQPVAFWCNPISGHNTLYWYLQNLGQGPELLIRYENEEAVDDSQLPKDRFSAERLKGVDSTLKIQPAELGDSAVYLCASSQGTGLDTQYFGPGTRLTVL.

The rearrangement uses TRBV28 and TRBJ2-6, with 7 bases matching TRBD1. Trimming cost V 7 bases and J 3 bases; bases outside gene matches: 18. This CDR3 spans 19 amino acids. The germline V gene has CDR1 MDHEN and CDR2 SYDVKM. In nucleotides, the CDR3 is TGTGCCAGCAAATTTAGCTCCGGGACAGTCCGGGTTGGGGCCAACGTCCTGACTTTC. Translated: CASKFSSGTVRVGANVLTF. The whole variable domain, remainder taken from reference TRBV28 and TRBJ2-6, is DVKVTQSSRYLVKRTGEKVFLECVQDMDHENMFWYRQDPGLGLRLIYFSYDVKMKEKGDIPEGYSVSREKKERFSLILESASTNQTSMYLCASKFSSGTVRVGANVLTFGAGSRLTVL.

The gene calls are TRBV19 and TRBJ2-3, with D unclear. The CDR3 is made up of 13 amino acids. Trimming took off 6 bases at V and 4 bases at J, with 11 bases between the two ends. The germline gives CDR1 LNHDA, CDR2 SQIVND (reference sequence). The CDR3 region is CASSLEAPDTQYF. The CDR3 DNA reads TGTGCCAGTAGCCTAGAAGCCCCAGATACGCAGTATTTT.